This passage covers 15 T cell receptor beta chains from one sample sequenced in a study of cytomegalovirus exposure and HLA in healthy donors. PCR used 60 Vbeta primers and 13 Jbeta primers. The protocol was immunoSEQ multiplex PCR, while the TCRdb copy is restricted to in-frame clones and leaves out a portion. This sample has under 85,000 clones, with about 76% found just once. Sequenced input: PBMCs. These receptors came from a man aged 18 to 30 in good health and CMV-seronegative.

This clone showed up just a few times. The chain employs TRBV19 and TRBJ2-4; possible D gene TRBD1, 7 bases. V was pared by 7 bases and J by 3 bases, with 13 bases between. CDR1 and CDR2 from the germline V gene are LNHDA and SQIVND (reference sequence). CDR3 size: 14 residues. Here the CDR3 reads CASKGGGGKNIQYF. Here the CDR3 DNA reads TGTGCCAGTAAAGGAGGGGGCGGCAAAAACATTCAGTACTTC.

The chain carries TRBV27 and TRBJ2-1, with 11 bases fitting TRBD1. V lost 6 bases and J lost 7; bases outside the gene matches: 5. The CDR3 sequence is 14 residues long. Germline CDR1 reads MNHEY; CDR2 reads SMNVEV (reference sequence). CDR3 in amino acids: CASRSGTGGNEQFF. CDR3 DNA: TGTGCCAGCAGGTCCGGGACAGGGGGAAATGAGCAGTTCTTC.

The chain carries TRBV30 and TRBJ2-1; D is perhaps TRBD1 (6 bases). Trimming cost V 4 bases and J 5 bases, with 15 bases left between them. Germline CDR1 is GTSNPN and CDR2 is SVGIG (reference sequence). The CDR3 totals 14 residues. CDR3 sequence (DNA): TGTGCCTGGAACCCGGGGACAAGAAACAATGAGCAGTTCTTC. Amino acid sequence: CAWNPGTRNNEQFF.

J is TRBJ1-2 and V is TRBV27, with 9 nucleotides matching TRBD1. The CDR3 covers 12 residues. Trimming at V came to 8 bases and at J to 11 bases, leaving 9 bases not matched to a gene. Germline CDR1 is MNHEY and CDR2 is SMNVEV (reference sequence). DNA of the CDR3: TGTGCCAGCGCCCAACCGGGACAGGGTTACACCTTC. Translated, it gives CASAQPGQGYTF.

V usage is TRBV18 and J usage is TRBJ2-7, with a possible D match to TRBD1 (5 bases). Trimming removed 6 bases from V and 0 bases from J, with 18 bases in between. This CDR3 is built from 16 residues. The germline V gene encodes CDR1 KGHSH and CDR2 LQKENI. The CDR3 coding sequence is TGTGCCAGCTCCTCGATCGGCAGGGTTACCTCCTACGAGCAGTACGTC. Its protein is CASSSIGRVTSYEQYV.

The gene calls are TRBV30 and TRBJ2-7; tentative D call: TRBD1 (5 bases). Trimming shortened V by 1 base and J by 1 base, and 11 bases separated the two germline ends. Per germline, CDR1 GTSNPN and CDR2 SVGIG (reference sequence). There are 14 residues in the CDR3. CDR3 in amino acids: CAWSGPRQSYEQYF. Written as DNA, the CDR3 is TGTGCCTGGAGTGGGCCCCGACAGTCCTACGAGCAGTACTTC.

The chain couples TRBV6-1 to TRBJ1-2, with no clear D. This CDR3 is 11 amino acids long. Germline assignment: CDR1 MNHNS and CDR2 SASEGT. V lost 3 bases, J lost 12 bases, and 11 bases lay in between. Here the CDR3 DNA reads TGTGCCAGCAGTGAGGGCCGCTCTCACACCTTC. It yields the protein CASSEGRSHTF.

V is TRBV19 and J is TRBJ2-5; 7 nucleotides match TRBD1. Germline-derived CDR1 and CDR2 are LNHDA and SQIVND (reference sequence). The junction had 6 bases not matched to a gene; V was cut back by 1 base and J by 4 bases. The CDR3 is 15 residues long. CDR3 loop: CASSIGGGQGETQYF. CDR3 coding DNA: TGTGCCAGTAGTATAGGAGGGGGCCAGGGAGAGACCCAGTACTTC.

The V gene is TRBV4-2, the J gene TRBJ2-1; TRBD1 might be the D (5 bases). Germline V gives CDR1 LGHNA, CDR2 YNFKEQ. V lost 0 bases and J 12 bases, leaving 18 bases between the germline ends. The CDR3 length is 15 residues. CDR3 coding DNA: TGTGCCAGCAGCCAAGATGACCGTGTCAGGGCTACGCAGTTCTTC. Its protein is CASSQDDRVRATQFF.

The genes are TRBV6-1 and TRBJ2-7; no reliable D call. The V end lost 7 bases, the J end lost 2 bases, and 18 bases lay between the germline ends. The CDR3 is made up of 15 amino acids. CDR1 and CDR2 (germline): MNHNS, SASEGT. The CDR3 DNA is TGTGCCAGCAACCTACGTGCGGCAGAGCCCTACGAGCAGTACGTC. It specifies CASNLRAAEPYEQYV.

The V and J genes are TRBV5-1 and TRBJ2-5, with 9 bases identical to TRBD2. V was pared by 3 bases and J by 6 bases, with 3 bases of the junction left unmatched. Germline CDR1 SGHRS, CDR2 YFSETQ. This CDR3 has 13 residues. This chain's CDR3 is CASSSGTSKTQYF. The CDR3 bases are TGCGCCAGCAGCTCCGGGACTAGCAAGACCCAGTACTTC.

The CDR3 loop is CASSVASGGARETQYF. The DNA for the CDR3 is TGTGCCAGCAGTGTCGCTAGCGGGGGGGCCAGAGAGACCCAGTACTTC. The chain recombines TRBV6-1 with TRBJ2-5, with TRBD2 matching 12 bases. Germline values: CDR1 MNHNS, CDR2 SASEGT. V dropped 4 bases and J dropped 4; count of bases not matched to a gene: 7. This CDR3 region has 16 residues.

The CDR3 region is CASSSGQGRASEQYV. CDR3 DNA: TGCGCCAGCAGCTCCGGACAGGGACGGGCGAGCGAGCAGTACGTC. The chain links TRBV5-1 to TRBJ2-7, with TRBD1 matching over 8 bases. The CDR3 is 15 residues long. The trim removed 3 bases at V and 6 bases at J, leaving 11 bases unmatched. In germline, CDR1 is SGHRS, CDR2 YFSETQ.

The chain recombines TRBV7-6 with TRBJ2-2, with D possibly being TRBD2 (6 bases). Between the trimmed V and J ends, which lost 5 bases and 1 base, there was a span of 17 bases. The CDR3 spans 17 residues. Germline V gene data show CDR1 as SGHVS and CDR2 as FNYEAQ. The DNA of the CDR3 is TGTGCCAGCAGCACGCTTGGAGGGGCTAAGAACACCGGGGAGCTGTTTTTT. Its protein is CASSTLGGAKNTGELFF.

The CDR3 spells CASSSTSGGPGSGYTF. DNA for the CDR3: TGCGCCAGCAGCTCGACTTCAGGGGGTCCGGGAAGTGGCTACACCTTC. This chain uses TRBV5-1 with TRBJ1-2, with 7 bases identical to TRBD1. The trim removed 3 bases at V and 7 bases at J, leaving 15 bases unmatched. In germline, CDR1 is SGHRS, CDR2 YFSETQ. There are 16 residues in the CDR3.